This T cell receptor beta chain was sequenced for a study of cytomegalovirus exposure and HLA in healthy donors. General study results and limits: The study flagged 150 to 200 TCR beta chains as cytomegalovirus-associated. The tendency of first-cohort TCR clusters to co-occur in the roughly 120 validation repertoires was the finding of a later analysis.

Comment on this clone: Its antigen is undetermined.

Clones were read by immunoSEQ multiplex PCR, and TCRdb kept only the in-frame ones, dropping some. The data contain around 190,000 clones, 86% of them singletons. CDR3 length equals 16 residues. V was clipped by 4 bases and J by 10 bases; unmatched bases: 13. The germline CDR1 and CDR2 sequences are SGDLS and YYNGEE. This receptor was obtained from a woman aged 18-29 years in good health and CMV-seronegative. Sequencing was carried out using PBMCs. The chain carries TRBV9 and TRBJ2-1; TRBD1 agrees at 11 bases. The CDR3 DNA sequence: TGTGCCAGCAGCCTACGGCCGGGACAGGGGGGTCTGGAGCAGTTCTTC. Amino acids: CASSLRPGQGGLEQFF. Together with reference TRBV9 and TRBJ2-1, the CDR3 gives the full variable domain: DSGVTQTPKHLITATGQRVTLRCSPRSGDLSVYWYQQSLDQGLQFLIQYYNGEERAKGNILERFSAQQFPDLHSELNLSSLELGDSALYFCASSLRPGQGGLEQFFGPGTRLTVL.